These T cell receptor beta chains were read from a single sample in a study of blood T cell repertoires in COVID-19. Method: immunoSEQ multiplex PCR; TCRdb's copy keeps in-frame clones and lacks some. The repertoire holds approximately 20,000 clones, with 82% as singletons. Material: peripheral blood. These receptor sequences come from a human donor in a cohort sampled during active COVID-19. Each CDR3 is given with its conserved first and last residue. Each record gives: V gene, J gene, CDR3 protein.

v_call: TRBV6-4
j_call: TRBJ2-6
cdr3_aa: CASSDSGGAGANVLTF

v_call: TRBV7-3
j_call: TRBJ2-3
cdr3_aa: CASSPSAAGYLADTQYF

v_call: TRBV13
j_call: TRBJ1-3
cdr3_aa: CASSLGRQGNTIYF

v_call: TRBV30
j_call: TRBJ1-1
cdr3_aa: CAWSPRWGGEGTEAFF

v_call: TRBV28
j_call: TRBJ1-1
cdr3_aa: CASSLAGRGTGGYTEAFF

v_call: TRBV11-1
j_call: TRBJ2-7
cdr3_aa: CASSLNPAALSYEQYF

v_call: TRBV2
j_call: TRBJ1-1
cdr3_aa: CASRERGEKGDEAFF

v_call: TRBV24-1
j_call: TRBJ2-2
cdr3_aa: CATSDLWESGELFF

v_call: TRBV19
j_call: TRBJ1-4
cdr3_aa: CASKDRPNEKLFF

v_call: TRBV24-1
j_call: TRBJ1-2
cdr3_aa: CATSEGAYGYTF

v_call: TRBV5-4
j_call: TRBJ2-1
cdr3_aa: CASSLVGREFRNEQFF

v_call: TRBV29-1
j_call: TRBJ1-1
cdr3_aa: CSVAGTVFTEAFF

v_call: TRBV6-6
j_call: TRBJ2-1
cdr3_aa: CATRTGEQFF

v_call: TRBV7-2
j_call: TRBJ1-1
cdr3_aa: CASSLATGVATEAFF

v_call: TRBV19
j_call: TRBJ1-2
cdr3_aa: CASSRKTGTGRGGYTF

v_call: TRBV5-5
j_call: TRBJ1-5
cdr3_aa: CASSATGDGPQHF

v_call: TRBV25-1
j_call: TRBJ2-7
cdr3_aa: CASSEGLAGASSYEQYF

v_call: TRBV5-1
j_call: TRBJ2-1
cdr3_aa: CASSHTPGLAGPYNEQFF

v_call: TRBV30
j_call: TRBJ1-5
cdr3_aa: CAWGGAPGQPQHF

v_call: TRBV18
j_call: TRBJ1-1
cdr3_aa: CASSPGQGQFEAFF

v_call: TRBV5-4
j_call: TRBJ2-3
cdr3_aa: CASMGTGTSGRGTQYF

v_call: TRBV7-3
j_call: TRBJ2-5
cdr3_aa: CASSLTGVGEETQYF

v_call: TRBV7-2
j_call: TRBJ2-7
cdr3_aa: CASSPATSGQSSYEQYF

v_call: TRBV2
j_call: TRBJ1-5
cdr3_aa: CASSWRVVGNQPQHF

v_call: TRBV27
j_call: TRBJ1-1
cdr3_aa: CASSLSQDTEAFF

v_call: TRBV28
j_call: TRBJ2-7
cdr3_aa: CASSPEIWRAEQYF

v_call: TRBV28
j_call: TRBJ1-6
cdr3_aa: CASSFETGVSSPLHF

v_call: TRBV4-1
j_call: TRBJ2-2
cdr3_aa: CASSQDKGGSGELFF

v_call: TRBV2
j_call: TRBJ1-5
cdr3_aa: CASSPGQYSNQPQHF

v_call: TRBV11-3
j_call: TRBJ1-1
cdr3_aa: CASSLAGQGTEAFF

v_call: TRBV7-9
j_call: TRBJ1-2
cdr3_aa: CASSPTGNYGYTF

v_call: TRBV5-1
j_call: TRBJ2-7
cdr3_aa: CASSLSTGDYEQYF

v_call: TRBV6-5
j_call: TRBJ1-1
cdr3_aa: CASSNPLTEAFF

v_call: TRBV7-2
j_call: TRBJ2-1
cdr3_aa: CASSLLLARDEQFF

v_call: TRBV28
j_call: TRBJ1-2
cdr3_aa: CAISHLGGLRDGYTF

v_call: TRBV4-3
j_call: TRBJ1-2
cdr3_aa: CASSPDSREGYYGYTF

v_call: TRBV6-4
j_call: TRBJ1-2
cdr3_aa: CASSDRTGGPYGYTF

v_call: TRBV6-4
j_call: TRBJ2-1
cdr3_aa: CASGTGDRDEQFF

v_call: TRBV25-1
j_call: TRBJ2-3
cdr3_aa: CASSEDGGRVTDTQYF

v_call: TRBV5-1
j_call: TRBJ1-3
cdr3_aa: CASSLGLGTGQGTGNTIYF

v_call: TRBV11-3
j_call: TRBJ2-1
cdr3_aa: CASSSPRTGLSNEQFF

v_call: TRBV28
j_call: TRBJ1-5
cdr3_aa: CASSLVRNNQPQHF

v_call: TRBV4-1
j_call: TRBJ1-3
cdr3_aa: CASSQGPGDIRNTIYF

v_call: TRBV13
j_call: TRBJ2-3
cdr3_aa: CASSLASGVRDTQYF

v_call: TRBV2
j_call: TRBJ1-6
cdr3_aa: CASNTDDSPLHF